The TCR beta chain described here comes from a study of blood T cell repertoires in COVID-19. Study-level background: Sources were T cells, B-cell-depleted T cells, or PBMCs; the material itself was cDNA or gDNA.

The CDR3 sequence is 14 residues long. J was trimmed by 6 bases and V by 1 base; bases with no gene match: 4. Germline CDR1 is LGHDT and CDR2 is YNNKEL (reference sequence). Under the authors' procedure: Estimation of nucleated cell counts was performed using reference gene primer amplification. Sequencing used immunoSEQ multiplex PCR; TCRdb keeps in-frame clones, though not all of them. Clone size and V and J calls were adopted from that table, with D and trimming inferred from the DNA. The repertoire holds about 220,000 clones, with 88% as singletons. Resolution of symptoms, clearance, or two negative PCRs was present in recovered Cohort 3 donors. The count of this clone is one. Other DNA sequences in the same sample also yield this CDR3.

The sequenced sample consisted of PBMCs or T cells enriched from blood (not recorded which). This receptor was obtained from a woman in her twenties or thirties who had recovered from COVID-19. This rearrangement joins TRBV3-1 (or the pseudogene TRBV3-2) to TRBJ1-2; 8 bases line up with TRBD1. The chain's CDR3 is CASSQGTGSDGYTF. As DNA, the CDR3 is TGTGCCAGCAGCCAAGGGACAGGGTCCGATGGCTACACCTTC.